This TCR beta chain was identified in a study of control samples from healthy donors and cancer patients. The assay was immunoSEQ multiplex PCR, and TCRdb's table has in-frame clones only and misses some. The profile shows 150,000 to 200,000 clones, around 90% of them singletons. The V gene's germline CDR1 is MNHNS and CDR2 SASEGT. V was shortened by 4 bases and J by 4 bases, with 17 bases between the two germline ends. This CDR3 is built from 16 residues. This receptor was taken from a woman between 50 and 59 years old in good health. The sample was blood. The V call is TRBV6-1, the J call TRBJ2-1; tentatively, D is TRBD2 (6 bases). The DNA of the CDR3 is TGTGCCAGCAGTGGGAATGGGGGGAGTGGATACAATGAGCAGTTCTTC. The encoded protein is CASSGNGGSGYNEQFF.